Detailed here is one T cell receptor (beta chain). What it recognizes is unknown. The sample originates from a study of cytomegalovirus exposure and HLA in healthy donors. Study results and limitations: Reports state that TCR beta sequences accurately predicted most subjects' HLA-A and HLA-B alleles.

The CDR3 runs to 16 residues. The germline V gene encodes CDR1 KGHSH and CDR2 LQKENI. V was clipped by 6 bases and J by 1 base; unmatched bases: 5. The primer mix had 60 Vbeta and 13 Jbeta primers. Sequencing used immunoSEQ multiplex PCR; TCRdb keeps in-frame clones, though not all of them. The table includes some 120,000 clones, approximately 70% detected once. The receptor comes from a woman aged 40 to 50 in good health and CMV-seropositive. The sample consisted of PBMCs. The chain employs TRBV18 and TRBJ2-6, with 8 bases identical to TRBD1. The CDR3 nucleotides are TGTGCCAGCTCCCGTGACAGGGGATCTGGGGCCAACGTCCTGACTTTC. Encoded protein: CASSRDRGSGANVLTF. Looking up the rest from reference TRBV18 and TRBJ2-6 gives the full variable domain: NAGVMQNPRHLVRRRGQEARLRCSPMKGHSHVYWYRQLPEEGLKFMVYLQKENIIDESGMPKERFSAEFPKEGPSILRIQQVVRGDSAAYFCASSRDRGSGANVLTFGAGSRLTVL.